This T cell receptor (beta chain) was identified in a study of T cell changes during pregnancy in multiple sclerosis. Looked up from germline, CDR1 is MNHNS and CDR2 is SASEGT. This CDR3 is built from 15 residues. V lost 1 base, J lost 6 bases, and 6 bases stayed unmatched. Repertoires were generated with immunoSEQ multiplex PCR, while TCRdb's copy carries only in-frame clones and drops some. The table has roughly 58,000 clones, 92% seen once. The input for sequencing was CD4+ T cells from peripheral blood mononuclear cells, taken after pregnancy. This receptor was obtained from a female donor in good health, enrolled as a control in a pregnancy study. The chain uses TRBV6-1 and TRBJ1-5; TRBD1 agrees at 7 bases. CDR3: CASSEGGRGFQPQHF. CDR3 DNA sequence: TGTGCCAGCAGTGAAGGGGGCAGGGGGTTTCAGCCCCAGCATTTT.